Listed below are T cell receptor beta chains from one sample, sequenced in a study of cytomegalovirus exposure and HLA in healthy donors. Clones were sequenced by immunoSEQ multiplex PCR, and TCRdb holds only the in-frame ones, with some missing. The table lists roughly 100,000 clones, 60% to 75% of them singletons. Sequenced material: PBMCs. All receptors come from a man aged 50-59 years in good health and CMV-seronegative. The CDR3 runs from the conserved cysteine through the conserved F or W. D genes are given only for firm matches. Clone sizes are given selectively: once, few, many, or a class where the clone is expanded.

CDR3 DNA,CDR3 protein,clone size,V gene,D gene,J gene
TGTGCCATCAGTGAGTCGAACTGGGACACCGGTAGGAACACCATATATTTT,CAISESNWDTGRNTIYF,-,TRBV10-3,-,TRBJ1-3
TGCAGCGTGCTAAACAGGGGGCTCGGGGAAGCTTTCTTT,CSVLNRGLGEAFF,-,TRBV29-1,TRBD1,TRBJ1-1
TGTGCCAGCAGTTTATTCCGGACAGGGGGCAAGAACATTCAGTACTTC,CASSLFRTGGKNIQYF,-,TRBV28,TRBD1,TRBJ2-4
TGTGCCAGCAGTGAAGGGAGACAGGGATCAGAGACCCAGTACTTC,CASSEGRQGSETQYF,-,TRBV6-1,TRBD1,TRBJ2-5
TGTGCCAGCAGCTTCCGGGACAGCTCCTACAATGAGCAGTTCTTC,CASSFRDSSYNEQFF,-,TRBV7-3,TRBD1,TRBJ2-1
TGTGCCAGCAGCTTAAGCGGGAGCTATGAGCAGTTCTTC,CASSLSGSYEQFF,-,TRBV11-2,TRBD2,TRBJ2-1
TGTGCCAGCAGCTTAGGAGGCGGGAGCTTCCAAGAGACCCAGTACTTC,CASSLGGGSFQETQYF,-,TRBV7-9,TRBD2,TRBJ2-5
TGCGCCAGCAGCCTCGATGGGACAGGGCGGGAGACCCAGTACTTC,CASSLDGTGRETQYF,-,TRBV5-1,TRBD1,TRBJ2-5
TGTGCCAGCATAGGGGTGGGCAATCAGCCCCAGCATTTT,CASIGVGNQPQHF,once,TRBV2,-,TRBJ1-5
TGTGCCAGCAGCCCCCAGGGCATGTTGGGGTGGAACACTGAAGCTTTCTTT,CASSPQGMLGWNTEAFF,-,TRBV7-9,-,TRBJ1-1
TGTGCCAGCAGCTCCTACAGGGGAGCTGAAGCTTTCTTT,CASSSYRGAEAFF,-,TRBV11-2,TRBD1,TRBJ1-1
TGTGCCTGGAGCCTTAATAACTATGGCTACACCTTC,CAWSLNNYGYTF,-,TRBV30,-,TRBJ1-2
TGTGCCAGCCCCGGGGGAGGGGAGTCGAGAGGCTACACCTTC,CASPGGGESRGYTF,-,TRBV7-2,-,TRBJ1-2
TGCAGCGTTGTGTTAAGGGGGAGAGGGGAGCTGTTTTTT,CSVVLRGRGELFF,-,TRBV29-1,-,TRBJ2-2
TGTGCCAGCAGCCTAAGCGGGAGACCCTACGAGCAGTACTTC,CASSLSGRPYEQYF,-,TRBV7-2,TRBD2,TRBJ2-7
TGTGCCAGCAGCTTACCGGTTTCCGGGGAGCTGTTTTTT,CASSLPVSGELFF,-,TRBV7-6,-,TRBJ2-2
TGTGCCTGGGGTACACTAGGGATTGAGCAGTTCTTC,CAWGTLGIEQFF,-,TRBV30,-,TRBJ2-1
TGCAGCGTTGAAACAGGGGAGGTTAATGAGCAGTTCTTC,CSVETGEVNEQFF,-,TRBV29-1,-,TRBJ2-1
TGTGCCAGCAGTGAGTCGGGCAATCAGCCCCAGCATTTT,CASSESGNQPQHF,-,TRBV6-1,-,TRBJ1-5
TGTGCCAGCAGCTTAGAGGTTCACAGGAATCAGCCCCAGCATTTT,CASSLEVHRNQPQHF,-,TRBV7-2,-,TRBJ1-5
TGTGCCAGCAGCCGGGACTTGTACAATGAGCAGTTCTTC,CASSRDLYNEQFF,-,TRBV9,-,TRBJ2-1
TGTGCCAGCAGCTTAGCGGGACAGGGGGGTTCCTACGAGCAGTACTTC,CASSLAGQGGSYEQYF,-,TRBV7-2,TRBD1,TRBJ2-7
TGCGCCAGCAGCTTGTACCCGACAGGGGAGGCTGGAAACACCATATATTTT,CASSLYPTGEAGNTIYF,-,TRBV5-1,TRBD1,TRBJ1-3
TGTGCCAGCGTGGGTAATAGCGGGGGAATTGGCAATGAGCAGTTCTTC,CASVGNSGGIGNEQFF,-,TRBV7-2,TRBD2,TRBJ2-1
TGTGCCAGTAGTCTGGACAGGGAAGATGGCTACACCTTC,CASSLDREDGYTF,once,TRBV19,TRBD1,TRBJ1-2
TGTGCCAGCAGCTTCGCTCGGGGGTCCCACGGGGCTTTCTTT,CASSFARGSHGAFF,-,TRBV7-2,-,TRBJ1-1
TGCGCCAGCAGTGAAGACAGGGGAACCGGGGAGCTGTTTTTT,CASSEDRGTGELFF,-,TRBV10-2,TRBD1,TRBJ2-2
TGTGCTAGTGGTCAACTGATCAATGAGCAGTTCTTC,CASGQLINEQFF,few,TRBV12-5,-,TRBJ2-1
TGTGCCAGCAGCGTAGCTGGGGAGGGGACCCAGTACTTC,CASSVAGEGTQYF,-,TRBV9,TRBD2,TRBJ2-5
TGCGCCAGCAGCTTGGCCCTTCAAGAGACCCAGTACTTC,CASSLALQETQYF,few,TRBV5-1,-,TRBJ2-5
TGTGCCAGTAGTGAGACTAGCGGGAGTGACGAGCAGTACTTC,CASSETSGSDEQYF,-,TRBV19,TRBD2,TRBJ2-7
TGTGCCAGCAGCTTACAGAGCGGGGGATTGGCAGATACGCAGTATTTT,CASSLQSGGLADTQYF,-,TRBV5-4,TRBD2,TRBJ2-3
TGTGCCAGCAGCGTAGGACAGGGGACCAACTATGGCTACACCTTC,CASSVGQGTNYGYTF,-,TRBV9,TRBD1,TRBJ1-2
TGTGCCAGCAGTTCGGACAGAGACTACGAGCAGTACTTC,CASSSDRDYEQYF,-,TRBV6-5,-,TRBJ2-7
TGTGCCAGCAGCTTATGGACTAGCGGCTCCTACGAGCAGTACTTC,CASSLWTSGSYEQYF,-,TRBV7-9,TRBD2,TRBJ2-7
TGTGCCAGCAGCCAGGTACAGGGGTCTCGGTTCTTC,CASSQVQGSRFF,-,TRBV4-2,TRBD1,TRBJ2-1
TGCGCCAGCAGCGTAGAGGGGGCGCGCGACACTGAAGCTTTCTTT,CASSVEGARDTEAFF,-,TRBV5-1,TRBD1,TRBJ1-1
TGCGCCAGCAGCGCTACTAGCGGGAGCTCCTACAATGAGCAGTTCTTC,CASSATSGSSYNEQFF,-,TRBV5-1,TRBD2,TRBJ2-1
TGTGCCAGCAGCGTAGGGGTAGGGGGAGGGATGGACACCATATATTTT,CASSVGVGGGMDTIYF,-,TRBV9,-,TRBJ1-3
TGTGCCAGCAGCTTAGCTGGGGCCAGGGGTCACTATGGCTACACCTTC,CASSLAGARGHYGYTF,-,TRBV7-9,-,TRBJ1-2
TGTGCCACCAGCAGAGATGCGGGCAGGCGAACCTACAATGAGCAGTTCTTC,CATSRDAGRRTYNEQFF,-,TRBV15,-,TRBJ2-1
TGTGCCAGCAGTCTCCGGGTGCTAGATACGCAGTATTTT,CASSLRVLDTQYF,-,TRBV6-5,-,TRBJ2-3
TGTGCCAGCAGCTTGGAGTTCGGGTCCTCTGGAAACACCATATATTTT,CASSLEFGSSGNTIYF,-,TRBV5-6,-,TRBJ1-3
TGTGCCAGCAGTGGTGGGGACGCCATAACAGGGAGCAATCAGCCCCAGCATTTT,CASSGGDAITGSNQPQHF,-,TRBV6-1,-,TRBJ1-5
TGTGCCAGCCGGAAGGGAGAGGGAAACACTGAAGCTTTCTTT,CASRKGEGNTEAFF,few,TRBV2,-,TRBJ1-1
TGTGCCAGCAGTCCCCGGACAGACAATCAGCCCCAGCATTTT,CASSPRTDNQPQHF,-,TRBV28,-,TRBJ1-5
TGTGCCAGCAGCTTAGGCGGGCTAAACACCGGGGAGCTGTTTTTT,CASSLGGLNTGELFF,-,TRBV7-7,-,TRBJ2-2
TGTGCCAGTAGTACCGCCGGGACTCCAGGAAACACCATATATTTT,CASSTAGTPGNTIYF,-,TRBV19,-,TRBJ1-3
TGTGCCAGCAGGCTACAGGGGCCAGATACGCAGTATTTT,CASRLQGPDTQYF,-,TRBV6-1,TRBD1,TRBJ2-3
TGTGCTAGTGGTTTGATTGACAGGGAAGGAGACGATGAGCAGTTCTTC,CASGLIDREGDDEQFF,-,TRBV12-5,TRBD1,TRBJ2-1
TGTGCCAGCAGCTTAAGACATTCTGGAAACACCATATATTTT,CASSLRHSGNTIYF,-,TRBV7-8,-,TRBJ1-3
TGTGCCAGCAGCAAGGGGGGGTACGAGCAGTACTTC,CASSKGGYEQYF,-,TRBV6-5,-,TRBJ2-7
TGTGCCAGCAGTGCAGGCGCTAACTATGGCTACACCTTC,CASSAGANYGYTF,once,TRBV6-1,-,TRBJ1-2
TGTGCCAGCAGTCCCCAGGGGTTGGGTCGAGAGACCCAGTACTTC,CASSPQGLGRETQYF,few,TRBV2,-,TRBJ2-5
TGTTCCAGCAGTCCCTTAAAATACGAGCAGTACTTC,CSSSPLKYEQYF,-,TRBV7-9,-,TRBJ2-7
TGCGCCAGCAGCTTTAGGCTAGCGGGAGCAGGGGAGCAGTACTTC,CASSFRLAGAGEQYF,-,TRBV5-1,TRBD2,TRBJ2-7